The clone carrying this T cell receptor (beta chain) has just one count. The CDR3 has 13 residues. V shed 5 bases and J shed 1 base, with 8 bases lying between them. Germline V gene data show CDR1 as SGHTA and CDR2 as FQGNSA. The protocol was immunoSEQ multiplex PCR, while the TCRdb copy is restricted to in-frame clones and leaves out a portion. The sample shows 63,000 or so clones, around 88% of them seen only once. This record comes from a study of OX40 agonist ivuxolimab in advanced cancers. Cycle 7 day 1, cycle 4 day 1, and baseline were the timepoints at which blood was sampled. The receptor comes from an adult with an advanced solid tumor such as melanoma, head and neck, liver or kidney cancer. The chain couples TRBV7-2 to TRBJ1-1; D ambiguous. Sequencing used CD4+ or CD8+ T cells sorted from blood, obtained in a trial of the OX40 agonist ivuxolimab. CDR3 in DNA: TGTGCCAGCAGCCCTTACAAGAACACTGAAGCTTTCTTT. This translates into CASSPYKNTEAFF.